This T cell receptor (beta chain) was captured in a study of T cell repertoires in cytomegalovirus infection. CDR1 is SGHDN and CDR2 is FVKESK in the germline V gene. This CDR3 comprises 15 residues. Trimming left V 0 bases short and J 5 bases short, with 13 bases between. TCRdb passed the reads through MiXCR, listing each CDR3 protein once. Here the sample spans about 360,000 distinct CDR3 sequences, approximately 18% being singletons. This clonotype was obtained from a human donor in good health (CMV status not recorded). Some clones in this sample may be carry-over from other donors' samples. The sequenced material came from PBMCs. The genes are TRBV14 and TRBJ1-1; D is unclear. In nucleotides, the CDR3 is TGTGCCAGCAGCCAAGATTTTGGGGTGTTAACTGAAGCTTTCTTT. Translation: CASSQDFGVLTEAFF.